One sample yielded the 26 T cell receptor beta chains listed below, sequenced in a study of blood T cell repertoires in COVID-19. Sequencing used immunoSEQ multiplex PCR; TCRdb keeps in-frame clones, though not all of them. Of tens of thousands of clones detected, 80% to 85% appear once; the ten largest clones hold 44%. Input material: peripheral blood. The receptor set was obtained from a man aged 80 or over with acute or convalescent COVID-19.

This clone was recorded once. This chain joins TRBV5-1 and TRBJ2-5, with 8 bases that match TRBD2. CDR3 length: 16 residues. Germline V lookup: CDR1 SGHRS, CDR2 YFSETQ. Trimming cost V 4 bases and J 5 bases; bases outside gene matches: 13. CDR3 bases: TGCGCCAGCAGCCCGACGCCTAGCGGGCTCCTGGAGACCCAGTACTTC. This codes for CASSPTPSGLLETQYF.

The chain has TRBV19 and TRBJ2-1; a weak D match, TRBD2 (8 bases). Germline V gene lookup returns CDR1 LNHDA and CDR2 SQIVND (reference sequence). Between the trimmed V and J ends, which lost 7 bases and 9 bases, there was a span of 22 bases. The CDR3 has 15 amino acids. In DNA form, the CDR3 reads TGTGCCAGTAAGCGGGACAGCGGGAGTTATGGTGAGCAGTTCTTC. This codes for CASKRDSGSYGEQFF. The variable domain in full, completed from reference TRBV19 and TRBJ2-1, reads DGGITQSPKYLFRKEGQNVTLSCEQNLNHDAMYWYRQDPGQGLRLIYYSQIVNDFQKGDIAEGYSVSREKKESFPLTVTSAQKNPTAFYLCASKRDSGSYGEQFFGPGTRLTVL.

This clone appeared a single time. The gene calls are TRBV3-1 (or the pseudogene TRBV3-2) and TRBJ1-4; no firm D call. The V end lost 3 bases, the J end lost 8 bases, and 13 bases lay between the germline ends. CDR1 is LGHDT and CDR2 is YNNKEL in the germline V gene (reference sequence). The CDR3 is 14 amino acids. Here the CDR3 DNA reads TGTGCCAGCAGCCATAAGAGGATGGAAGAAAAACTGTTTTTT. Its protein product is CASSHKRMEEKLFF.

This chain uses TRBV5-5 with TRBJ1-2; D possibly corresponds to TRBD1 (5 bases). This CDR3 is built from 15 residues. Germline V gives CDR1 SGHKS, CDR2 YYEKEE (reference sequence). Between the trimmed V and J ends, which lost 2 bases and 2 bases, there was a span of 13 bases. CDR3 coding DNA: TGTGCCAGCAGCTTCTACTTGACAGAGAACTATGGCTACACCTTC. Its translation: CASSFYLTENYGYTF.

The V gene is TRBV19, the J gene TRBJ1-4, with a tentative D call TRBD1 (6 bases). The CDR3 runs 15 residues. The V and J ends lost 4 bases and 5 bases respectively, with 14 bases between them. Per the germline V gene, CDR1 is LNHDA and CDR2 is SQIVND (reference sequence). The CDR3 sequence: CASSTRTDLNEKLFF. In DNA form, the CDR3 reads TGTGCCAGTAGTACCAGGACAGATCTGAATGAAAAACTGTTTTTT.

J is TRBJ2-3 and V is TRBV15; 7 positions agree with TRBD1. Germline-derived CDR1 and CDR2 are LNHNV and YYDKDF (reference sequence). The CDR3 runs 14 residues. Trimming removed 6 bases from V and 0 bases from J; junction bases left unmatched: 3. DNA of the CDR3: TGTGCCACCAGTCCGACAGGGAGCACAGATACGCAGTATTTT. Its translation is CATSPTGSTDTQYF.

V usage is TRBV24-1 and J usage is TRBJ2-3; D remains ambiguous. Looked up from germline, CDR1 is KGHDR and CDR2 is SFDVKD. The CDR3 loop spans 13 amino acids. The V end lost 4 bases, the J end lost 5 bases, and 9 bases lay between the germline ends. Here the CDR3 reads CATSDPDRDTQYF. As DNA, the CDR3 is TGTGCCACCAGTGACCCCGATAGAGATACGCAGTATTTT.

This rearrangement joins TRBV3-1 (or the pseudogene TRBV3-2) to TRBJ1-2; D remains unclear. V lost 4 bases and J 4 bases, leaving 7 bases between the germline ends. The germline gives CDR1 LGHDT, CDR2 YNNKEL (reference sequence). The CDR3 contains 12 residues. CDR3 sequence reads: CASSLQSYGYTF. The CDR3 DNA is TGTGCCAGCAGCCTACAGAGCTATGGCTACACCTTC.

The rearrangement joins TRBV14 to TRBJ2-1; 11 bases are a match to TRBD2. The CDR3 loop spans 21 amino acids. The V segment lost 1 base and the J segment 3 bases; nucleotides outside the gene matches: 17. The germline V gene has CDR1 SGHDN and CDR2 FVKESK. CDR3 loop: CASSQGYTSGRGWGIYNEQFF. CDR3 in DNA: TGTGCCAGCAGCCAAGGGTATACTAGCGGGAGAGGCTGGGGTATCTACAATGAGCAGTTCTTC.

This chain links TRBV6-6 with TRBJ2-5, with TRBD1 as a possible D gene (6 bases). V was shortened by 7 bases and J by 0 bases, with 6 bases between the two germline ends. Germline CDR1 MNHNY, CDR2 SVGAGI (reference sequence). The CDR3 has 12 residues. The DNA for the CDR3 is TGTGCCAGCAAGGGGGACCAAGAGACCCAGTACTTC. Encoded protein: CASKGDQETQYF.

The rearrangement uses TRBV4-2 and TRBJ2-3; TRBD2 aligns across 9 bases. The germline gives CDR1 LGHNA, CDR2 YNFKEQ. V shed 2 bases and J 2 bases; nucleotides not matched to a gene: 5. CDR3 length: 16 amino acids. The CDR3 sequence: CASSQNLAGITDTQYF. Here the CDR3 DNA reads TGTGCCAGCAGCCAAAATCTAGCGGGGATCACAGATACGCAGTATTTT.

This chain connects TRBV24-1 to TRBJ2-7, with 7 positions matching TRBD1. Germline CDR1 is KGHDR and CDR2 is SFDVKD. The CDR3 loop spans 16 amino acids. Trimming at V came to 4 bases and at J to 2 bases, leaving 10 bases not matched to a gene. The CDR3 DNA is TGTGCCACCAGTGACCCAGGACAGGCTAAGCCCTACGAGCAGTACTTC. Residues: CATSDPGQAKPYEQYF.

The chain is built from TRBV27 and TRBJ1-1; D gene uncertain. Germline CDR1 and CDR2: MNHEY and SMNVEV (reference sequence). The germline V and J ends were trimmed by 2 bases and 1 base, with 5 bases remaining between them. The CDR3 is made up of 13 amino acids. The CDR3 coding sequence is TGTGCCAGCAGTTTAAGGAGGAACACTGAAGCTTTCTTT. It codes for CASSLRRNTEAFF.

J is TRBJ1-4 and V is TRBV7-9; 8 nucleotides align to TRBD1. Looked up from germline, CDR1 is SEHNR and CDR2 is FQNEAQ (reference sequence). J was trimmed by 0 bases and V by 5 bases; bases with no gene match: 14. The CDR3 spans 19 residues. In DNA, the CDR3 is TGTGCCAGCAGCCGAACCGGGACAGGATTCTTTGCAACTAATGAAAAACTGTTTTTT. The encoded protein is CASSRTGTGFFATNEKLFF.

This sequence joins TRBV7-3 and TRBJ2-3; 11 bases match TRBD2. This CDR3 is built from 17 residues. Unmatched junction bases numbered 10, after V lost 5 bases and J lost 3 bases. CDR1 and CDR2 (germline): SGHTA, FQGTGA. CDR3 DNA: TGTGCCAGCAGCGTAAGCCCCCTAGCGGGAGGAACAGATACGCAGTATTTT. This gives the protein CASSVSPLAGGTDTQYF. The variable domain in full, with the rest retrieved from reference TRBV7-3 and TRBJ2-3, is GAGVSQTPSNKVTEKGKYVELRCDPISGHTALYWYRQSLGQGPEFLIYFQGTGAADDSGLPNDRFFAVRPEGSVSTLKIQRTERGDSAVYLCASSVSPLAGGTDTQYFGPGTRLTVL.

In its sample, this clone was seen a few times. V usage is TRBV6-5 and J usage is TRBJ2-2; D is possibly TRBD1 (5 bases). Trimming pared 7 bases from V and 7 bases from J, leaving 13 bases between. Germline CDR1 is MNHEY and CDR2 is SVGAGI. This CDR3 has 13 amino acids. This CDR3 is CASTGKYGGELFF. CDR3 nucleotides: TGTGCCAGCACAGGGAAGTACGGCGGGGAGCTGTTTTTT.

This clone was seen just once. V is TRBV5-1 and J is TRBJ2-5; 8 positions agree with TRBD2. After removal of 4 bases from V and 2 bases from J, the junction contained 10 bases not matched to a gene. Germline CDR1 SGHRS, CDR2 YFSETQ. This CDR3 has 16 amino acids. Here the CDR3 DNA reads TGCGCCAGCAGCGTGGCTAGCGGGCCGCTTCAAGAGACCCAGTACTTC. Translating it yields CASSVASGPLQETQYF.

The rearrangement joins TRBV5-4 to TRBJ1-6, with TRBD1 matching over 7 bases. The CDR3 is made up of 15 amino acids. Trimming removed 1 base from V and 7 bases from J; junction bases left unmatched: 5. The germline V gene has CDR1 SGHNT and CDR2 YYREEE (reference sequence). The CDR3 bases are TGTGCCAGCAGCTTGCGACAGGGTGAGAATTCACCCCTCCACTTT. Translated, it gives CASSLRQGENSPLHF.

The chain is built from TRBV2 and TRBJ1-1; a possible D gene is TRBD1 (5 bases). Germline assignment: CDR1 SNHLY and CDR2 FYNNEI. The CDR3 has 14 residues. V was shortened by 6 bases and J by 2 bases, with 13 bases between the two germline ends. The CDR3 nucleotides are TGTGCCAGCAGGTGGGGACTGAGCAACACTGAAGCTTTCTTT. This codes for CASRWGLSNTEAFF.

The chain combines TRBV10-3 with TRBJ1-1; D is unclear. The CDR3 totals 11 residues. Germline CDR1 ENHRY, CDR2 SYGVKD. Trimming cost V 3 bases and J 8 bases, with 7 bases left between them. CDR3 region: CAISEGLEAFF. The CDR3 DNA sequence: TGTGCCATCAGTGAAGGACTAGAAGCTTTCTTT.

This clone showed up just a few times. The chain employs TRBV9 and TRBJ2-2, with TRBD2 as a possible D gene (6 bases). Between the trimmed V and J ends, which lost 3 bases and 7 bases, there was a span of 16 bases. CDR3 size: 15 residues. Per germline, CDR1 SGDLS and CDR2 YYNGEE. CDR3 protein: CASSATSWSSGELFF. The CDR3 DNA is TGTGCCAGCAGCGCGACTAGTTGGTCGAGCGGGGAGCTGTTTTTT. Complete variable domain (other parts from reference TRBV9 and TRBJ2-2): DSGVTQTPKHLITATGQRVTLRCSPRSGDLSVYWYQQSLDQGLQFLIQYYNGEERAKGNILERFSAQQFPDLHSELNLSSLELGDSALYFCASSATSWSSGELFFGEGSRLTVL.

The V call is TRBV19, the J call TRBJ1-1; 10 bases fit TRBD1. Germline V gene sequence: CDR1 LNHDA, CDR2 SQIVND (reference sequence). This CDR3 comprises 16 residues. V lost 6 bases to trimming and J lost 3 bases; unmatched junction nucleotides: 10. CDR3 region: CASRYRGTGADTEAFF. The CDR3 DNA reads TGTGCCAGTAGATACCGAGGGACAGGGGCCGACACTGAAGCTTTCTTT.

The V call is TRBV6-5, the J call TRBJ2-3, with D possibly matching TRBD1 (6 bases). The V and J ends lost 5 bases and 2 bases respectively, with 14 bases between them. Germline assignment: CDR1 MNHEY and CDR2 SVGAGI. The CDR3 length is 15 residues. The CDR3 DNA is TGTGCCAGCAGTCCACAGGGATTCTTCACAGATACGCAGTATTTT. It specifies CASSPQGFFTDTQYF.

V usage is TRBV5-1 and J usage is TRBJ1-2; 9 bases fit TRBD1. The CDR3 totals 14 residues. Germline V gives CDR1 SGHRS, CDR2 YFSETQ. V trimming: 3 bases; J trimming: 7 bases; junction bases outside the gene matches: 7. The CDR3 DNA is TGCGCCAGCAGCTCGGATGGGACAGGGAGTGGCTACACCTTC. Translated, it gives CASSSDGTGSGYTF.

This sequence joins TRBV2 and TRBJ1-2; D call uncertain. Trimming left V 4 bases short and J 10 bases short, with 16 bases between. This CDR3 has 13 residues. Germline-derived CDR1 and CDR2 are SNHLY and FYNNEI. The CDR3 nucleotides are TGTGCCAGCAGTGGACTCCTTCCGGGAGACTACACCTTC. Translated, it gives CASSGLLPGDYTF.

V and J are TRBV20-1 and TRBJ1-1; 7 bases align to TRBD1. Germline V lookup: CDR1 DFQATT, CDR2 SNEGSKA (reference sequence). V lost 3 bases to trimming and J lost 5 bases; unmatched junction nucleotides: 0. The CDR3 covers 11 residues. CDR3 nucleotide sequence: TGCAGTGCTAGGACAGGGACTGAAGCTTTCTTT. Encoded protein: CSARTGTEAFF.